This T cell receptor beta chain was sequenced during a study of cytomegalovirus exposure and HLA in healthy donors. Study information: The study placed approximately 81% of its approximately 360 genotyped donors in the Caucasian-associated ancestry cluster.

Points on this clone: Antigen unknown.

The length of the CDR3 is 14 residues. V lost 8 bases and J 3 bases, leaving 17 bases between the germline ends. Germline V gene lookup returns CDR1 MNHEY and CDR2 SVGAGI. Researchers ran the PCR with 60 Vbeta and 13 Jbeta primers. In the authors' workflow: An analysis that came later counted 77 million or so unique TCR beta chains, roughly 11 million shared. The method was immunoSEQ multiplex PCR; TCRdb's version includes in-frame clones alone and lacks a portion of them. The DNA gave D and trimming, while V, J and clone size come from that table. The sample lists around 280,000 clones, approximately 90% occurring once. General study results and limits: In a later analysis, most CMV-associated TCR beta chains appeared HLA-restricted.

This TCR was recovered from a woman aged 18-29 years in good health and CMV-seronegative. J is TRBJ2-7 and V is TRBV6-5, with D tentatively TRBD1 (6 bases). Sequencing input: PBMCs. The CDR3 spells CASSAPGASYEQYF. CDR3 sequence (DNA): TGTGCCAGCTCCGCCCCAGGGGCCAGCTACGAGCAGTACTTC.